This TCR beta chain was identified in a study of blood T cell repertoires in COVID-19. Across the whole study: The analysed material was cDNA or gDNA that came from T cells, B-cell-depleted T cells, or PBMCs.

Authors' methods: Amplifying reference gene primers gave estimates of nucleated cell counts. Repertoires were generated with immunoSEQ multiplex PCR, while TCRdb's copy carries only in-frame clones and drops some. The D gene and trimming were derived from the DNA, and the V and J assignments and clone size from that table. The sample shows 90,000 or so clones, over 70% of them seen only once. Looked up from germline, CDR1 is LNHDA and CDR2 is SQIVND (reference sequence). There are 14 residues in the CDR3. V trimming: 9 bases; J trimming: 7 bases; junction bases outside the gene matches: 14. This TCR came from a human donor in a cohort sampled during active COVID-19. The gene calls are TRBV19 and TRBJ2-7; the match to TRBD2 covers 8 bases. The material sequenced was peripheral blood. CDR3 sequence (DNA): TGTGCCAGCAATCGGGGCGGGAGGATGCGTGAGCAGTACTTC. It translates to CASNRGGRMREQYF.